This T cell receptor (beta chain) came from a study of cytomegalovirus exposure and HLA in healthy donors (dated by TCRdb to 2017 to 2019). At the level of the whole study: In an earlier analysis of under 600 of the donors, under 300 Gb of sequence data and 120 million or so unique TCR beta sequences from about 179 million T cells were reported. All discovery cohort repertoires had been generated using a single sequencing platform. Alongside the repertoire data, information on donor age, sex, ethnicity and CMV serostatus was compiled. A separate validation cohort of about 110 different subjects was used in addition to the 666-subject first cohort. To decide whether each TCR beta V gene segment behaved as functional or pseudogenic, an earlier analysis of some 570 of the donors relied on high-throughput TCR beta sequencing. The T cell repertoires of 700 or so subjects were profiled by immunosequencing and related to cytomegalovirus serostatus. HLA typing covered class I and class II loci at four-digit resolution. To predict cytomegalovirus infection status, the study brought together high-throughput TCR immunosequencing, statistical association of individual TCRs with disease status, and machine learning. Around 320 gigabases of sequencing data and roughly 90 million unique TCR sequences were included in an early release covering about 620 HLA-typed donors. Among about 360 genotyped donors of the cohort, an average of about 240,000 unique TCR beta nucleotide sequences were sequenced per donor, roughly 20% of them non-productive. The number of donors typed differed by locus, with roughly 629-640 for A, B, C, DRB1 and DQB1, around 560 for DQA1, approximately 580 for DPA1, and about 450 for DPB1. To study patterns of TCR occurrence, a later analysis re-analyzed previously published TCR beta repertoires from around 670 donors and added high-resolution HLA genotyping. The later analysis used no new phenotypic data to find candidate immune exposures, relying instead on TCR beta sequences and their occurrence across donors. A later genetic analysis took genome-wide SNP genotypes for about 55% of the roughly 670 donors and used that subset as a discovery cohort. The study aimed to test whether signatures of past pathogen exposure could be identified by cataloging public T cell receptors. Of the roughly 410 genotyped donors, approximately 80% were placed in the genetic ancestry cluster associated with self-reported Caucasian donors. Because of strong linkage in the cohort, roughly 5 DR-DQ haplotypes were treated as single units for association and clustering. Study-level results and caveats: A later genetic analysis reported fewer N-insertions in productive TCRs among donors in an Asian-associated ancestry cluster than the approximately 700-donor mean. The 87-base-pair reads could not distinguish some IMGT-functional V segments, including TRBV6-2 and TRBV6-3, so those segments were excluded. According to a later analysis, most CMV-associated TCR beta chains appeared to be HLA-restricted, and the HLA associations seemed to be driven largely by CMV exposure. In vitro tests confirmed that a few of the cytomegalovirus-associated TCR beta chains recognize cytomegalovirus antigens. In a later analysis, the rate of TCR association differed among HLA loci, with DRB1 alleles having the most associated TCRs and HLA-C alleles having the fewest. HLA typing was unavailable for some donors at each locus, so association tests used only the typed subset. Linkage disequilibrium might explain the correlated functional status among segregating V segments, but an unknown experimental factor could not be ruled out. The earlier analysis of approximately 540 of the donors excluded roughly 16 rarely observed V segments, including chromosome 9 orphons, because counts were too low. Sequencing depth was assumed to be roughly uniform across donors in the presence/absence analyses, though that assumption may not hold. Immune exposure information for the cohort was limited to CMV serostatus. Most TCR sequences were observed very rarely across donors, whereas some public TCRs were present in many individuals. In both the original and validation cohorts, the classifier was reported to diagnose cytomegalovirus status with high specificity and sensitivity. In a later analysis, HLA-associated TCR beta chains were found to be more clonally expanded and to have lower generation probabilities than equally common non-associated chains. According to a later analysis, parvovirus B19, influenza, CMV and Epstein-Barr virus appeared linked to several top co-occurrence clusters. In a later genetic analysis, a missense DCLRE1C variant was associated with V-gene and J-gene trimming of TCR beta chains, and the association was replicated in an independent cohort. It was suggested by the authors that the approach could potentially be generalized to other disease states and immunological phenotypes. A further reported finding was that TCR beta sequences accurately predicted the HLA-A and HLA-B alleles for most subjects in the first cohort. A later analysis associated 16,951 TCR beta sequences with specific HLA alleles at a false discovery rate of 0.05. In an earlier analysis of some 550 of the donors, most TCR beta V segments were observed in productive rearrangements about 87% or about 30% of the time, broadly matching IMGT annotations. The study gave a list of around 170 TCR beta chains associated with cytomegalovirus. A group of highly shared sequence variants was considered likely to be a technical artifact of the sequencing pipeline. When HLA alleles, especially DR and DQ, strongly co-occurred, TCR associations were difficult to assign to individual alleles. The cohort was sequenced for TCR beta chains only, and without alpha or paired-chain data the features that could be detected were limited.

As regards this clone: Its antigen is not yet known. A junction boundary mismatches the germline segment, possibly from a read error.

The cohort consisted of approximately 670 healthy bone marrow donors. Cohort members were all nominally healthy when sampled, although unrecorded immune exposures were likely present. The donor was CMV seronegative and was included in the group of around 320 seronegative cohort members. A peripheral blood sample was provided by each donor, and peripheral blood mononuclear cells were used for TCR beta sequencing. The Qiagen DNeasy Blood Extraction Kit was used to extract genomic DNA from the blood cell samples. The library was built by means of the immunoSEQ multiplex PCR assay. For the multiplex PCR, a mixture combining 60 forward primers for TCR Vbeta segments and 13 reverse primers for TCR Jbeta segments was used. The CDR3 region of rearranged TCR beta genes was amplified from genomic DNA with a multiplex PCR assay. On the Illumina HiSeq System, the amplified TCR beta libraries were sequenced as 87-base-pair reads. In the authors' own workflow: In a later analysis, tens of millions of unique TCR beta chains were counted across the roughly 610 repertoires, and roughly 9.9 million of these chains were shared by at least two donors. Raw reads were error-corrected and collapsed into unique sequences by a nearest-neighbor algorithm in which closely related sequences were merged to remove PCR and sequencing errors. V, D and J gene segments were assigned by aligning CDR3 sequences to IMGT reference sequences. For a sequence to be retained, a match of at least six nucleotides was required to both a V gene segment and a J gene segment. A rearrangement was called productive if the CDR3 had no stop codons and remained in frame with V and J, and every other rearrangement was called non-productive. CDR3 was defined according to IMGT convention as the region running from the second conserved V-encoded cysteine to the conserved J-encoded phenylalanine. Sequences without an unambiguous match to a single V gene segment were excluded from the earlier analysis of a few hundred of the donors. In an earlier analysis of roughly 600 of the donors, a V segment was called functional when productive rearrangements were above 56.7%, and segregating when the standard deviation between donors exceeded 5%. A statistical classification framework was built for diagnosing cytomegalovirus status from the catalog of TCR beta chain sequences. In a later analysis, TCR nucleotide sequences were compared against IMGT/GENE-DB human TR gene sequences so that V and J genes could be assigned. A later analysis assigned CDR3 sequences and most-parsimonious VDJ recombination scenarios with the TCRdist pipeline. A later analysis defined each TCR beta chain by its CDR3 amino acid sequence plus V-gene family, and excluded reads lacking a unique V-gene family. To address suspected cross-contamination and a sequencing artifact, a later analysis removed around 600 highly shared, low-generation-probability nucleotide sequences. In a later analysis, a clonal expansion index was calculated for each public chain from normalized within-repertoire ranks of inferred template counts. Generation probabilities in a later analysis came from a VDJ recombination model fitted to out-of-frame rearrangements, and those results were checked against IGoR. In a later analysis, hypergeometric tests were used to score TCR-TCR, TCR-HLA and TCR-CMV co-occurrence, with a repertoire-size bias correction applied to TCR pairs. A later analysis estimated false discovery rates by permuting HLA or CMV assignments 20 times. In a later analysis, co-occurring TCRs were grouped with DBSCAN, and TCRdist sequence similarity was added when clustering was performed within HLA-allele-positive subsets. Repertoires with fewer than 30,000 or more than 120,000 public chains, plus five repertoires with anomalous nucleotide sharing, were excluded from co-occurrence clustering. TCRdb retrieved this table from immuneACCESS and kept in-frame rearrangements only. Not all clones are present; in checked studies, unresolved V genes account for under half, and no reason is known for the remainder. V, J and clone size are taken as reported in that table, and D and trimming were inferred from the DNA itself. The sample table shows 100,000 to 150,000 clones, and about 81% are seen once. Clones ranked in the top ten supply 0.9% to 1.2% of the sample.

The germline V gene provides CDR1 SGHTA and CDR2 FQGNSA. Including the terminal cysteine and phenylalanine, the CDR3 comprises 18 residues. The only DNA kept is the CDR3, 54 bases in frame from the first base. The chain links TRBV7-2 with TRBJ2-5; 12 central bases correspond to TRBD2. This clonotype was obtained from a woman between 25 and 40 years old in good health and CMV-seronegative. Specimen: PBMCs. Here the CDR3 is given as CASSFDGALAGGLESQYF. The nucleotide sequence is TGTGCCAGCAGCTTTGATGGAGCTCTAGCGGGAGGGCTAGAGTCCCAGTACTTC. Beyond the CDR3, the reference TRBV7-2 and TRBJ2-5 genes provide the residues; the full variable domain reads: GAGVSQSPSNKVTEKGKDVELRCDPISGHTALYWYRQSLGQGLEFLIYFQGNSAPDKSGLPSDRFSAERTGGSVSTLTIQRTQQEDSAVYLCASSFDGALAGGLESQYFGPGTRLLVL.